The 20 T cell receptor beta chains below come from one sample, sequenced in a study of regulatory T cells in long-lasting Graves disease. Time point reported: newly diagnosed GD, antithyroid drugs for less than 3 months. Making the TCR library involved RNA that had been extracted from PBMCs. Building of the TCR beta libraries involved iRepertoire HTBI primers and Arm-PCR of CDR3 regions. Via MiXCR, TCRdb re-called the multiplex PCR reads, giving one row per CDR3 protein. The sample holds fewer than 350,000 distinct CDR3 sequences, approximately 20% seen once. The specimen comprised peripheral blood mononuclear cells (PBMCs), sampled at new diagnosis, from a patient treated with antithyroid drugs. The receptor set was obtained from a female donor with Graves disease.

This chain uses TRBV10-2 with TRBJ2-1; perhaps TRBD2 as D (5 bases). The CDR3 length is 12 residues. V lost 6 bases and J 3 bases, leaving 6 bases between the germline ends. Germline V CDR1 and CDR2: WSHSY, SAAADI. The DNA for the CDR3 is TGCGCCAGCAGACGGGACTACAATGAGCAGTTCTTC. Residues: CASRRDYNEQFF.

The chain recombines TRBV6-1 with TRBJ2-3; 8 positions agree with TRBD2. Germline CDR1 MNHNS, CDR2 SASEGT. J lost 0 bases, V lost 8 bases, and 7 bases had no gene match. The CDR3 extends over 15 amino acids. The chain's CDR3 is CASASGSTSTDTQYF. The CDR3 region has the DNA TGTGCCAGCGCCAGCGGGAGTACTAGCACAGATACGCAGTATTTT.

This clonotype has at least ten counts. The chain links TRBV19 to TRBJ2-5; D may correspond to TRBD1 or TRBD2 (5 bases each). Germline CDR1 and CDR2: LNHDA and SQIVND (reference sequence). The CDR3 sequence is 13 residues long. The ends were cut back, 3 bases at V and 3 bases at J, with 8 bases in the middle. CDR3 protein: CASSMRGEETQYF. The CDR3 DNA is TGTGCCAGTAGTATGAGGGGAGAAGAGACCCAGTACTTC.

V usage is TRBV6-1 and J usage is TRBJ2-2, with TRBD1 identical over 10 bases. The J segment lost 4 bases and the V segment lost 6 bases, leaving 2 bases of the junction unmatched. CDR3 length: 14 amino acids. Germline CDR1 MNHNS, CDR2 SASEGT. Here the CDR3 reads CASRGQGFTGELFF. CDR3 bases: TGTGCCAGCAGGGGACAGGGGTTCACCGGGGAGCTGTTTTTT.

This rearrangement joins TRBV25-1 to TRBJ1-5; D is unresolved. From germline, CDR1 is MGHDK and CDR2 SYGVNS. The CDR3 is made up of 12 amino acids. V was clipped by 3 bases and J by 5 bases, with 5 bases between them. The CDR3: CASSDQYQPQHF. In DNA form, the CDR3 reads TGTGCCAGCAGTGACCAGTATCAGCCCCAGCATTTT. The entire variable domain, with the rest obtained from reference TRBV25-1 and TRBJ1-5, is as follows: EADIYQTPRYLVIGTGKKITLECSQTMGHDKMYWYQQDPGMELHLIHYSYGVNSTEKGDLSSESTVSRIRTEHFPLTLESARPSHTSQYLCASSDQYQPQHFGDGTRLSIL.

This clonotype showed up many times. The chain recombines TRBV5-8 with TRBJ2-3; 14 bases map to TRBD2. Germline V gives CDR1 SGHTS, CDR2 YDEGEE. The V gene end was trimmed by 4 bases and the J gene end by 6 bases; junction bases not matched to a gene: 7. The CDR3 length is 16 residues. The CDR3 sequence is CASSLGTSGSGDTQYF. CDR3 coding DNA: TGTGCCAGCAGCCTCGGGACTAGCGGGAGCGGGGATACGCAGTATTTT.

In this sample, this clonotype turned up many times. The germline gene is not matched at one end of the junction; a read error may be the cause. The chain couples TRBV5-1 to TRBJ1-1, with D uncertain. The length of the CDR3 is 11 residues. The germline V gene encodes CDR1 SGHRS and CDR2 YFSETQ. This CDR3 is CASSLGGEAFF. In nucleotides, the CDR3 is TGTGCCAGCAGTCTTGGTGGGGAAGCTTTCTTT.

The chain joins TRBV20-1 to TRBJ2-5; 8 nucleotides line up with TRBD1. CDR1 is DFQATT, CDR2 SNEGSKA, per germline (reference sequence). This CDR3 spans 14 amino acids. Trimming at V came to 5 bases and at J to 5 bases, leaving 10 bases not matched to a gene. The CDR3: CSAGVPGGGETQYF. The DNA for the CDR3 is TGCAGTGCTGGAGTTCCAGGGGGCGGGGAGACCCAGTACTTC.

This clonotype has ten or more counts. As DNA, the CDR3 is TGTGCCAGCAGCGCAGCACAGGGGGAGCAGTTCTTC. This codes for CASSAAQGEQFF. This chain uses TRBV5-6 with TRBJ2-1; 7 nucleotides agree with TRBD1. Germline V lookup: CDR1 SGHDT, CDR2 YYEEEE. Trimming removed 4 bases from V and 10 bases from J; junction bases left unmatched: 5. The CDR3 covers 12 residues.

This clonotype was recorded many times. The chain is built from TRBV20-1 and TRBJ2-3; D is undetermined. Germline V CDR1 and CDR2: DFQATT, SNEGSKA (reference sequence). This CDR3 region has 13 residues. V was trimmed by 2 bases and J by 0 bases, leaving 6 bases between them. The CDR3 bases are TGCAGTGCTAGAAGATTGAGCACAGATACGCAGTATTTT. As protein: CSARRLSTDTQYF.

This clonotype was seen ten or more times. The chain employs TRBV28 and TRBJ2-1; tentatively, D is TRBD1 (7 bases). This CDR3 has 15 residues. Germline V gene data show CDR1 as MDHEN and CDR2 as SYDVKM. V dropped 7 bases and J dropped 5 bases, with 18 bases sitting between them. The CDR3 is CASIPRGRPNNEQFF. In nucleotides, the CDR3 is TGTGCCAGCATCCCCAGGGGGAGGCCCAACAATGAGCAGTTCTTC.

This clonotype was counted ten times or more. The V gene is TRBV3-1, the J gene TRBJ2-3; D call uncertain. The CDR3 extends over 12 amino acids. CDR1 is LGHDT, CDR2 YNNKEL, per germline (reference sequence). Trimming removed 0 bases at V and 8 bases at J, with 6 bases between. Here the CDR3 reads CASSQDTGTQYF. The DNA of the CDR3 is TGTGCCAGCAGCCAAGACACGGGTACGCAGTATTTT.

There are many counts of this clonotype. The genes are TRBV19 and TRBJ1-3; unclear D gene. This CDR3 comprises 14 residues. With 7 bases removed from V and 2 bases from J, the gap between germline ends came to 12 bases. The V gene's germline CDR1 is LNHDA and CDR2 SQIVND (reference sequence). The CDR3 DNA is TGTGCCAGTACTGTTATTGCTACTGGAAACACCATATATTTT. It is translated as CASTVIATGNTIYF.

This clonotype was counted at least ten times. The chain is built from TRBV3-1 and TRBJ2-7; D not resolved. V gave up 3 bases and J gave up 6 bases, with 12 bases separating them. Per germline, CDR1 LGHDT and CDR2 YNNKEL (reference sequence). The CDR3 has 13 amino acids. CDR3 sequence: CASSHLPDGEQYF. The CDR3 DNA follows: TGTGCCAGCAGCCATCTGCCGGACGGCGAGCAGTACTTC.

This clonotype came up many times. This chain joins TRBV5-1 and TRBJ2-3, with TRBD2 matching 7 bases. The CDR3 has 16 amino acids. V was clipped by 4 bases and J by 5 bases; unmatched bases: 13. The germline V gene encodes CDR1 SGHRS and CDR2 YFSETQ. Here the CDR3 reads CASSHGEGWWEDTQYF. CDR3 coding DNA: TGCGCCAGCAGCCACGGGGAGGGATGGTGGGAAGATACGCAGTATTTT.

Ten or more counts support this clonotype. The rearrangement uses TRBV10-3 and TRBJ1-2, with TRBD1 matching 12 bases. Germline CDR1 and CDR2: ENHRY and SYGVKD. This CDR3 spans 15 amino acids. The trim removed 4 bases at V and 8 bases at J, leaving 8 bases unmatched. DNA for the CDR3: TGTGCCATCAGTGCTCTCGGGACAGGGGGCAGAGGCTACACCTTC. Encoded protein: CAISALGTGGRGYTF.

This clonotype was seen once. This chain uses TRBV28 with TRBJ2-5; 7 nucleotides agree with TRBD2. V lost 6 bases, J lost 4 bases, and 11 bases stayed unmatched. Germline values: CDR1 MDHEN, CDR2 SYDVKM. The CDR3 is 15 amino acids. The CDR3 reads CASSPPGGRGETQYF. CDR3 sequence (DNA): TGTGCCAGCAGCCCCCCCGGGGGGAGAGGAGAGACCCAGTACTTC.

The table lists this clonotype with many counts. The rearrangement uses TRBV3-1 and TRBJ2-1; 9 bases agree with TRBD2. V lost 0 bases to trimming and J lost 4 bases; unmatched junction nucleotides: 7. The CDR3 has 17 residues. Germline CDR1 reads LGHDT; CDR2 reads YNNKEL (reference sequence). The CDR3 DNA reads as TGTGCCAGCAGCCAAGATCGATTGGCGGGAGGGTACAATGAGCAGTTCTTC. As protein: CASSQDRLAGGYNEQFF.

The table lists this clonotype with a few counts. This chain links TRBV5-1 with TRBJ2-1, with D possibly being TRBD2 (7 bases). The germline CDR1 and CDR2 sequences are SGHRS and YFSETQ. This CDR3 has 12 amino acids. Trimming took 3 bases from V and 8 from J, leaving 9 bases between them. The CDR3 bases are TGCGCCAGCAGCTGGGAGGGGGATGAGCAGTTCTTC. Its protein product is CASSWEGDEQFF.

Ten or more counts support this clonotype. The gene calls are TRBV27 and TRBJ1-4; maybe TRBD1 (5 bases). The germline gives CDR1 MNHEY, CDR2 SMNVEV (reference sequence). CDR3 length equals 15 residues. The ends were cut back, 5 bases at V and 5 bases at J, with 15 bases in the middle. The CDR3 sequence: CASSPPGRANEKLFF. The CDR3 DNA sequence: TGTGCCAGCAGTCCGCCGGGCAGGGCAAATGAAAAACTGTTTTTT.